A single T cell receptor beta chain is shown here with its context. Its antigen is undetermined. This sample is drawn from a study of T cell clonotyping in hematopoietic cell transplantation. Study-wide results and limits: Without cell sorting, CD4 versus CD8 contributions remain unresolved.

Trimming shortened V by 5 bases and J by 2 bases, and 16 bases separated the two germline ends. CDR3 length: 15 amino acids. CDR1 is SGHRS, CDR2 YFSETQ, per germline. The data were produced by immunoSEQ multiplex PCR, yet TCRdb's version contains in-frame clones alone and is incomplete. Among 35,000 to 50,000 clones listed, 95% were seen once. The source material was peripheral blood mononuclear cells. This sequence joins TRBV5-1 and TRBJ1-1, with TRBD1 as a possible D gene (6 bases). The sequence derives from a man between 25 and 39 years old in good health. Some clones in this sample may be carry-over from other donors' samples. CDR3 amino acids: CASRQTGAVNTEAFF. CDR3 in DNA: TGCGCCAGCAGGCAAACGGGGGCAGTCAACACTGAAGCTTTCTTT.